These 6 T cell receptor beta chains were sequenced from one sample in a study of cytomegalovirus exposure and HLA in healthy donors (dated by TCRdb to about 2017). The library was obtained by the immunoSEQ multiplex PCR assay. For the multiplex PCR, a mixture combining 60 forward primers for TCR Vbeta segments and 13 reverse primers for TCR Jbeta segments was used. TCRdb took over this immuneACCESS table, retaining in-frame rearrangements with V and J assigned. Such tables are incomplete; in checked studies, under half of the missing clones stem from an unresolved V gene, and the remainder is unexplained. The sample records fewer than 250,000 clones, 76% of which are singletons. 0.6% to 0.7% of the sample lies in the top ten. Sequences were obtained from PBMCs. These receptors originate from a man aged 18 to 30 in good health and CMV-seronegative.

V is TRBV7-9 and J is TRBJ1-5; a weak D match, TRBD1 (6 bases). Germline CDR1 is SEHNR and CDR2 is FQNEAQ (reference sequence). The CDR3 extends over 13 amino acids. V shed 5 bases and J shed 9 bases, with 14 bases lying between them. The chain's CDR3 is CASSARGGPPQHF. DNA for the CDR3: TGTGCCAGCAGCGCCCGGGGGGGCCCGCCCCAGCATTTT.

The CDR3 DNA sequence: TGTGCCAGCAGTAAGTCTCCTATACGTCCCGAGCAGTACTTC. Translated, it gives CASSKSPIRPEQYF. The chain joins TRBV6-6 to TRBJ2-7; D call uncertain. Per germline, CDR1 MNHNY and CDR2 SVGAGI (reference sequence). The CDR3 loop spans 14 amino acids. V was shortened by 5 bases and J by 6 bases, with 17 bases between the two germline ends.

A word on this clone: A read error may produce the germline difference seen at one junction end. The chain combines TRBV11-2 with TRBJ1-3; D is unclear. In germline, CDR1 is SGHAT, CDR2 FQNNGV. CDR3 size: 15 residues. The CDR3 DNA is TGTGCCGGCAGCCTGACTACGGGAAGTGGAAACACCATATATTTT. Translated, it gives CAGSLTTGSGNTIYF.

The rearrangement uses TRBV19 and TRBJ1-4, with TRBD1 matching over 7 bases. Trimming cost V 5 bases and J 4 bases; bases outside gene matches: 10. This CDR3 comprises 16 residues. The germline V gene encodes CDR1 LNHDA and CDR2 SQIVND (reference sequence). As DNA, the CDR3 is TGTGCCAGTAGTCCCGGACAGGCTTATATTAATGAAAAACTGTTTTTT. Translating it yields CASSPGQAYINEKLFF.

This chain uses TRBV15 with TRBJ1-5; TRBD1 matches at 7 bases. Germline CDR1 reads LNHNV; CDR2 reads YYDKDF (reference sequence). The length of the CDR3 is 15 residues. V lost 0 bases, J lost 3 bases, and 2 bases stayed unmatched. DNA for the CDR3: TGTGCCACCAGCAGAGACAGGGGGATCAATCAGCCCCAGCATTTT. Amino acid sequence: CATSRDRGINQPQHF.

The J gene is TRBJ1-2, the V gene TRBV9; 7 bases fit TRBD1. Germline V CDR1 and CDR2: SGDLS, YYNGEE. CDR3 size: 12 residues. Trimming cost V 4 bases and J 4 bases; bases outside gene matches: 1. CDR3 sequence: CASSRDSYGYTF. The CDR3 DNA reads as TGTGCCAGCAGCCGGGACAGCTATGGCTACACCTTC.